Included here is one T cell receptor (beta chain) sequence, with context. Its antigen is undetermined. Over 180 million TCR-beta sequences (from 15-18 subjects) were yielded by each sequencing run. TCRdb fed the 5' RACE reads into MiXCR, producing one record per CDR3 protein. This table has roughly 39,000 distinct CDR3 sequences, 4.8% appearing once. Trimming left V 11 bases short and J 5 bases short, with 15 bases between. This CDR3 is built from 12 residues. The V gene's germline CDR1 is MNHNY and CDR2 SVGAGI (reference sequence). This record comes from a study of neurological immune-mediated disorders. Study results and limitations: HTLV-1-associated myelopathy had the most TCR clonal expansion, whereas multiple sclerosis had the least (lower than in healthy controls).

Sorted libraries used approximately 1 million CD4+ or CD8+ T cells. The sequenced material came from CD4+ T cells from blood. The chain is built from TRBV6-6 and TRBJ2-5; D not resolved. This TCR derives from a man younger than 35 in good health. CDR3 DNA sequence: TGTGCCGGCACCCATAGCTGGGAGACCCAGTACTTC. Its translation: CAGTHSWETQYF.